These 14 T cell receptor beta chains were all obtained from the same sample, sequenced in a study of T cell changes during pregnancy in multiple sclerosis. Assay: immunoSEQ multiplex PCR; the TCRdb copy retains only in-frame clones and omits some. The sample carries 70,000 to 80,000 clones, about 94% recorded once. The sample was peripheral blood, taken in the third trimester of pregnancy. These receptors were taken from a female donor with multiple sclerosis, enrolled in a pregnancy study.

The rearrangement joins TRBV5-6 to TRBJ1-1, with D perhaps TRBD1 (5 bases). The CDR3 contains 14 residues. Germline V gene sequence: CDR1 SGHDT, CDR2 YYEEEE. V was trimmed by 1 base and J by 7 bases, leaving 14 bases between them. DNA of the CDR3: TGTGCCAGCAGCTTGTCTGGGGCTTCCCGTGAAGCTTTCTTT. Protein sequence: CASSLSGASREAFF.

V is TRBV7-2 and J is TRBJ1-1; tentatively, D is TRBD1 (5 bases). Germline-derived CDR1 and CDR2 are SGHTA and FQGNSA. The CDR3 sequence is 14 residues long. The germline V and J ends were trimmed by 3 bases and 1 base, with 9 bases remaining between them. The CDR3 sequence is CASSLRDGNTEAFF. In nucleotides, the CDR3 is TGTGCCAGCAGCTTGCGGGACGGGAACACTGAAGCTTTCTTT.

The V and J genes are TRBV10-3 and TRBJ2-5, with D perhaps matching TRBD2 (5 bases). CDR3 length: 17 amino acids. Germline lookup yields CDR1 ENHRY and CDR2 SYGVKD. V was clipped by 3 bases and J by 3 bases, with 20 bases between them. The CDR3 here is CAISDSNYSHGKETQYF. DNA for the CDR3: TGTGCCATCAGTGACTCAAATTACTCCCACGGGAAAGAGACCCAGTACTTC.

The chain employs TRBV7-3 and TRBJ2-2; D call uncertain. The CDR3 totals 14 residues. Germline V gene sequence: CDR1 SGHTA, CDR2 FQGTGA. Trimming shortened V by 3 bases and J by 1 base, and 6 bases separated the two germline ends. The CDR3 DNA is TGTGCCAGCAGCTTCGCAGGGAACACCGGGGAGCTGTTTTTT. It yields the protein CASSFAGNTGELFF.

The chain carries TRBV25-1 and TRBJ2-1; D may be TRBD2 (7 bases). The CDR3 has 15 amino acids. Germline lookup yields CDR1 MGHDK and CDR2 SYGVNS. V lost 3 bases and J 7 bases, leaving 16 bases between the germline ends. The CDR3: CASSEGGGAQNEQFF. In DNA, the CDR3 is TGTGCCAGCAGTGAGGGCGGGGGCGCACAAAATGAGCAGTTCTTC.

CDR3 sequence: CASGFSGGQDTQYF. In DNA, the CDR3 is TGTGCTAGTGGTTTTTCGGGAGGCCAAGATACGCAGTATTTT. The chain recombines TRBV12-5 with TRBJ2-3; 7 bases are a match to TRBD2. This CDR3 is built from 14 residues. The germline gives CDR1 LGHNT, CDR2 FRNRAP. V was pared by 3 bases and J by 5 bases, with 5 bases of the junction left unmatched.

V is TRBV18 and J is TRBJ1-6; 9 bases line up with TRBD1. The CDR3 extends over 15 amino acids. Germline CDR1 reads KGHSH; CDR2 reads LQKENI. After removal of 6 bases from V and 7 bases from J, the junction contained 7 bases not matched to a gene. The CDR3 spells CASSLGQGGNSPLHF. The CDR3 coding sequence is TGTGCCAGCTCCCTGGGACAGGGCGGAAATTCACCCCTCCACTTT. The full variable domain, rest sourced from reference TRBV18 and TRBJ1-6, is NAGVMQNPRHLVRRRGQEARLRCSPMKGHSHVYWYRQLPEEGLKFMVYLQKENIIDESGMPKERFSAEFPKEGPSILRIQQVVRGDSAAYFCASSLGQGGNSPLHFGNGTRLTVT.

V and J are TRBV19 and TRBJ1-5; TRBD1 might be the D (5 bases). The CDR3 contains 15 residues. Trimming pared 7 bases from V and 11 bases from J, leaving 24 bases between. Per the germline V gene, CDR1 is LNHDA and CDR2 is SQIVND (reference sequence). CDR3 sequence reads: CASKQSRRGSESQHF. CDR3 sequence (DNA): TGTGCCAGTAAACAGAGTCGGAGGGGCTCGGAGTCCCAGCATTTT.

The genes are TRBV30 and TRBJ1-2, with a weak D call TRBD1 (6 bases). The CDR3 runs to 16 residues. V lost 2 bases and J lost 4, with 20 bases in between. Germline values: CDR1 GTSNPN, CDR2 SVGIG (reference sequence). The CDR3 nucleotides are TGTGCCTGGAGTTCGACAGGCGCTATCCTCCTCTATGGCTACACCTTC. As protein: CAWSSTGAILLYGYTF.

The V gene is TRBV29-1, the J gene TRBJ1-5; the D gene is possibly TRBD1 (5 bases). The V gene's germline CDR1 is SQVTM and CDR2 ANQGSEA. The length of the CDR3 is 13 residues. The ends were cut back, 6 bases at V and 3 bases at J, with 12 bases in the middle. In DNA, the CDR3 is TGCAGCGTGGGCGGGGGTAACAATCAGCCCCAGCATTTT. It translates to CSVGGGNNQPQHF.

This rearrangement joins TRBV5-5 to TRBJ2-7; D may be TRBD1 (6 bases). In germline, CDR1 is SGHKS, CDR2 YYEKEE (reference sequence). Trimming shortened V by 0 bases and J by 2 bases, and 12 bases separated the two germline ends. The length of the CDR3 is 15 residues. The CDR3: CASSLAGQSAYEQYF. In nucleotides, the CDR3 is TGTGCCAGCAGCTTGGCCGGACAGTCCGCCTACGAGCAGTACTTC.

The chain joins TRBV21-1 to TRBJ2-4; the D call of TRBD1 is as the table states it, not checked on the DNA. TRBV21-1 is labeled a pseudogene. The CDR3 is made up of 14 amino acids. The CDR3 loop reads CASSKKDNPDIQYF. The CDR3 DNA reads TGTGCCAGCAGCAAAAAGGACAACCCGGACATTCAGTACTTC.

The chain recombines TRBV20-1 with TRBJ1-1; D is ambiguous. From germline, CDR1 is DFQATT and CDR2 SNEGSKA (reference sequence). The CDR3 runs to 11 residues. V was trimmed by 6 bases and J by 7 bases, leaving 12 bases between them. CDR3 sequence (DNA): TGCAGTGCCCCCCGTGAGGTTGAAGCTTTCTTT. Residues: CSAPREVEAFF.

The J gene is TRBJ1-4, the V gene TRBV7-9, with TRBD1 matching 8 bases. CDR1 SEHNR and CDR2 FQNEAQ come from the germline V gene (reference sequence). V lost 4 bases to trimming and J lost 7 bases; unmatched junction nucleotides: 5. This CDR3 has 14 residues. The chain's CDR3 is CASSYRGEGEKLFF. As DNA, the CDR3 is TGTGCCAGCAGCTACAGGGGGGAAGGTGAAAAACTGTTTTTT.